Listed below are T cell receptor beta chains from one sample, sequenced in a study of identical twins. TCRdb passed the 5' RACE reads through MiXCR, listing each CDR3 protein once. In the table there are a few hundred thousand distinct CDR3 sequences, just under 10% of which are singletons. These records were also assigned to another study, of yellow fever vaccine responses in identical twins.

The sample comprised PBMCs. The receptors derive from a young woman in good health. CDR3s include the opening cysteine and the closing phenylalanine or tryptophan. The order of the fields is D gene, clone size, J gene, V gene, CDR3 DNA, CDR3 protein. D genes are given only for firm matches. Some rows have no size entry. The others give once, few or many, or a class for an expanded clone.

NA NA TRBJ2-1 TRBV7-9 TGTGCCAGCAGCCCCGAGGCCAGGGGCCCGTACAATGAGCAGTTCTTC CASSPEARGPYNEQFF
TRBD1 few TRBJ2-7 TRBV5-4 TGTGCCAGCAGCCCCTCAGGTGGGACAGGGGCTTACGAGCAGTACTTC CASSPSGGTGAYEQYF
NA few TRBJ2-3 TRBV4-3 TGCGCCAGCAGCCAAGATCGGGGGACTCCGACCACAGATACGCAGTATTTT CASSQDRGTPTTDTQYF
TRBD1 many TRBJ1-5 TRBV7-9 TGTGCCAGCAGCGCGGGGACAGGGGGCTTCCAGCCCCAGCATTTT CASSAGTGGFQPQHF
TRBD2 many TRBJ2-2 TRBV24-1 TGTGCCACCAGTGATCCCTCGGGGACTAGCGGGAGCACCGGGGAGCTGTTTTTT CATSDPSGTSGSTGELFF
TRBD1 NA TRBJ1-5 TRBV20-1 TGCAGTGGTTTGGACAGGGGGCCTCAGCCCCAGCATTTT CSGLDRGPQPQHF
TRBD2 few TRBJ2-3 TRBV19 TGTGCCAGTAGTTCCACGGCTAGCGGGGTGAGCACAGATACGCAGTATTTT CASSSTASGVSTDTQYF
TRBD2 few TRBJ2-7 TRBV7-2 TGTGCCAGCAGCTCTTGGACTAGCGGGATTATTTACGAGCAGTACTTC CASSSWTSGIIYEQYF
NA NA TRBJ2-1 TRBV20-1 TGCAGTGCTAGAGATCAGGAAGTTGAGCAGTTCTTC CSARDQEVEQFF
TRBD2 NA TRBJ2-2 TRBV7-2 TGTGCCAGCAGCTCGGGACTACGGGACACCGGGGAGCTGTTTTTT CASSSGLRDTGELFF
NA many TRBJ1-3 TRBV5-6 TGTGCCAGCAGCTGGACCAGGGTAACTGGAAACACCATATATTTT CASSWTRVTGNTIYF
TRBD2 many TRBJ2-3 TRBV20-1 TGCAGTGCTCTTACTAGCGAGGCTAGCACAGATACGCAGTATTTT CSALTSEASTDTQYF
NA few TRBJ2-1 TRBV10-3 TGTGCCATCACGGGACCCGGGTCCAATGAGCAGTTCTTC CAITGPGSNEQFF
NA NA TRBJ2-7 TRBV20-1 TGCAGTGCCCTACTAGGAGGGTCCTACGAGCAGTACTTC CSALLGGSYEQYF
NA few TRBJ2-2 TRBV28 TGTGCCAGCAAGCTCAGGACTCCTTACACCGGGGAGCTGTTTTTT CASKLRTPYTGELFF
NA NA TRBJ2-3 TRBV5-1 TGCGCCAGCGGGTCTGGGGGGAGCACAGATACGCAGTATTTT CASGSGGSTDTQYF
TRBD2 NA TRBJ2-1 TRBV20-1 TGCAGTGCTAGAGATCCTACTAGCGGTATATTCGATGAGCAGTTCTTC CSARDPTSGIFDEQFF
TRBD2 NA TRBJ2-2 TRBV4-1 TGCGCCAGCAGCCAAGATTGGGCTAGCGGGACAGTGGCCGGGGAGCTGTTTTTT CASSQDWASGTVAGELFF
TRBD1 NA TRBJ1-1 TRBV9 TGTGCCAGCAGCGTAGCAGGGGGCATGAACACTGAAGCTTTCTTT CASSVAGGMNTEAFF
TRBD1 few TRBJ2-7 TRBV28 TGTGCCAGCAGGAACCCGGGACAGGGCATCTACGAGCAGTACTTC CASRNPGQGIYEQYF
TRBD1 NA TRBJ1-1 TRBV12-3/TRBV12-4 TGTGCCAGCAAGGGACAGGGGATCACTGAAGCTTTCTTT CASKGQGITEAFF
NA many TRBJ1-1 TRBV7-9 TGTGCCAGCAGCGGATGGACAACCATGAACACTGAAGCTTTCTTT CASSGWTTMNTEAFF
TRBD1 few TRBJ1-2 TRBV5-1 TGCGCCAGCAGTCATGGGACAGCAAGCTATGGCTACACCTTC CASSHGTASYGYTF
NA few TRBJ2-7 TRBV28 TGTGCCAGCAGTTCCATCTTCGACTTACAGGGCTACGAGCAGTACTTC CASSSIFDLQGYEQYF
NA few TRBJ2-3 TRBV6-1 TGTGCCAGCCCCTCGGCCCGGTCGGCCACAGATACGCAGTATTTT CASPSARSATDTQYF
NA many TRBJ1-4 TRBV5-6 TGTGCCAGCAGCGATCTCCGGGGTCAACTGTTTTTT CASSDLRGQLFF
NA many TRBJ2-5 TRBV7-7 TGTGCTAGCTCTCCCCCCGGCAGACAAGAGACCCAGTACTTC CASSPPGRQETQYF
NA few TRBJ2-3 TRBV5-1 TGCGCCAGCAGCGTTAAAGGGGCAGATACGCAGTATTTT CASSVKGADTQYF
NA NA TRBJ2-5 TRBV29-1 TGCAGCATCCAAACAGGGGAGACCCAGTACTTC CSIQTGETQYF
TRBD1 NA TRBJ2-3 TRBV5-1 TGCGCCAGCAGCTTGGAGACAGGGGGCCGGACGCAGTATTTT CASSLETGGRTQYF
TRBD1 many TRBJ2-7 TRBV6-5 TGTGCCAGCAGTTACCAGGGACAGGGCCCCTACGAGCAGTACTTC CASSYQGQGPYEQYF
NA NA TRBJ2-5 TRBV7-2 TGTGCCAGCAGCCCTCAACAGGTACAAGAGACCCAGTACTTC CASSPQQVQETQYF
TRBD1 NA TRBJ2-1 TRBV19 TGTGCCAGTAGTATAGTAGGACAGGGAGCCAATGAGCAGTTCTTC CASSIVGQGANEQFF